Each of the 16 T cell receptor beta chains below was sequenced from the same sample in a study of T cells in Graves' hyperthyroidism and ophthalmopathy. RNA transcripts provided the source from which TCR beta CDR3 regions were amplified. HTBI primers drove first-round RT-PCR of the TCR CDR3. Via MiXCR, TCRdb re-called the multiplex PCR reads, giving one row per CDR3 protein. The sample shows fewer than 550,000 distinct CDR3 sequences, roughly 24% of them seen only once. Sequences were obtained from blood. The receptors stem from a woman in her 30s with Graves' ophthalmopathy.

This clonotype was detected ten times or more. V usage is TRBV7-3 and J usage is TRBJ2-5, with 8 nucleotides matching TRBD2. With 1 base clipped from V and 5 bases from J, the junction kept 6 bases outside the gene matches. CDR3 length equals 15 residues. Germline V CDR1 and CDR2: SGHTA, FQGTGA. DNA for the CDR3: TGTGCCAGCAGCTTAAGCGGGACTAGGGAGGAGACCCAGTACTTC. This encodes CASSLSGTREETQYF.

The rearrangement links TRBV6-1 to TRBJ1-1, with 7 bases lining up with TRBD1. The germline V gene has CDR1 MNHNS and CDR2 SASEGT. The CDR3 is 12 amino acids. V gave up 7 bases and J gave up 7 bases; unmatched junction bases: 6. The CDR3, as DNA: TGTGCCAGCATCCCCCAGGGGGTTGAAGCTTTCTTT. Protein product: CASIPQGVEAFF.

This clonotype was recorded a few times. The chain uses TRBV10-1 and TRBJ2-4; D possibly corresponds to TRBD2 (7 bases). Per the germline V gene, CDR1 is WNHNN and CDR2 is SYGVQD (reference sequence). V was clipped by 3 bases and J by 7 bases, with 13 bases between them. CDR3 length: 14 amino acids. The CDR3 reads CASSERGAGNIQYF. The CDR3 DNA reads as TGCGCCAGCAGTGAACGGGGGGCAGGGAACATTCAGTACTTC.

This clonotype was seen more than once but under ten times. The J gene is TRBJ2-7, the V gene TRBV12-3 or TRBV12-4; 8 nucleotides match TRBD1. V lost 5 bases to trimming and J lost 0 bases; unmatched junction nucleotides: 6. The CDR3 runs 15 residues. The CDR3 sequence: CASSRGTGRSYEQYF. DNA for the CDR3: TGTGCCAGCAGTAGGGGGACAGGTCGCTCCTACGAGCAGTACTTC.

Notes on this clonotype: This CDR3 fails to terminate in the conserved phenylalanine or tryptophan, so it likely reflects a read error. This sequence joins TRBV28 and TRBJ1-1; 8 bases match TRBD1. Germline values: CDR1 MDHEN, CDR2 SYDVKM. CDR3 length equals 15 residues. V was clipped by 4 bases and J by 0 bases; unmatched bases: 4. Here the CDR3 DNA reads TGTGCCAGCAGTTCAGACAGGGGCATGAACACTGAAGCTTTCTCT. Translated, it gives CASSSDRGMNTEAFS.

This clonotype was picked up many times. The V gene is TRBV24-1, the J gene TRBJ1-5; tentatively, D is TRBD1 (5 bases). This CDR3 has 14 amino acids. CDR1 is KGHDR and CDR2 is SFDVKD in the germline V gene. V was shortened by 5 bases and J by 5 bases, with 12 bases between the two germline ends. The DNA of the CDR3 is TGTGCCACCAGTGGCACAACGACAGATCAGCCCCAGCATTTT. Translation: CATSGTTTDQPQHF.

This chain joins TRBV2 and TRBJ1-5; D not resolved. Germline V CDR1 and CDR2: SNHLY, FYNNEI. The CDR3 loop spans 13 amino acids. The V and J ends lost 9 bases and 6 bases respectively, with 15 bases between them. The CDR3 DNA reads TGTGCCAGTGCCCCCTCTACGGGTCAGCCCCAGCATTTT. Residues: CASAPSTGQPQHF.

This clonotype was detected only a few times. V is TRBV4-2 and J is TRBJ1-3; no firm D call. Germline lookup yields CDR1 LGHNA and CDR2 YNFKEQ. The CDR3 extends over 15 amino acids. V was clipped by 0 bases and J by 2 bases, with 8 bases between them. CDR3 sequence (DNA): TGTGCCAGCAGCCAAGATCGGGCAGCTGGAAACACCATATATTTT. Amino acid sequence: CASSQDRAAGNTIYF.

Ten or more counts support this clonotype. This chain links TRBV29-1 with TRBJ1-1; unclear D gene. V was clipped by 4 bases and J by 8 bases, with 11 bases between them. Germline CDR1 SQVTM, CDR2 ANQGSEA. The CDR3 extends over 11 amino acids. The CDR3 DNA reads as TGCAGCGTTGTGGCCGCTTTAGAAGCTTTCTTT. This encodes CSVVAALEAFF.

This chain uses TRBV6-1 with TRBJ2-5; TRBD2 might be the D (6 bases). Deletions cut 5 bases from V and 2 bases from J, with 15 bases between. Germline CDR1 reads MNHNS; CDR2 reads SASEGT. This CDR3 comprises 15 residues. The CDR3 coding sequence is TGTGCCAGCAGTACCCTAGCGTATTCTCAAGAGACCCAGTACTTC. This translates into CASSTLAYSQETQYF.

This clonotype has just a few counts. This rearrangement joins TRBV4-1 to TRBJ2-5; no clear D gene. This CDR3 is built from 14 residues. Germline values: CDR1 MGHRA, CDR2 YSYEKL. Trimming took 1 base from V and 0 from J, leaving 6 bases between them. The CDR3 nucleotides are TGCGCCAGCAGCCAAGGAGCAGACCAAGAGACCCAGTACTTC. Translating gives CASSQGADQETQYF.

This clonotype occurred many times. The V call is TRBV6-5, the J call TRBJ1-1; TRBD1 might be the D (6 bases). Germline CDR1 is MNHEY and CDR2 is SVGAGI. Between the trimmed V and J ends, which lost 10 bases and 5 bases, there was a span of 14 bases. The CDR3 is 12 amino acids. CDR3 amino acids: CATSTGWTEAFF. CDR3 DNA: TGTGCCACAAGCACAGGGTGGACTGAAGCTTTCTTT.

This clonotype was counted at least ten times. The rearrangement uses TRBV6-1 and TRBJ1-2, with a weak D call TRBD1 (5 bases). The germline V gene encodes CDR1 MNHNS and CDR2 SASEGT. This CDR3 has 16 amino acids. Trimming removed 4 bases at V and 4 bases at J, with 19 bases between. The CDR3 spells CASSVPLGVLVYGYTF. Written as DNA, the CDR3 is TGTGCCAGCAGTGTGCCACTGGGGGTATTGGTCTATGGCTACACCTTC.

The rearrangement links TRBV12-3 or TRBV12-4 to TRBJ2-5, with 10 bases lining up with TRBD1. The junction had 7 bases not matched to a gene; V was cut back by 5 bases and J by 1 base. The CDR3 has 16 residues. CDR3: CASSRQGARGQETQYF. CDR3 coding DNA: TGTGCCAGCAGTCGACAGGGGGCGCGGGGCCAAGAGACCCAGTACTTC.

The chain carries TRBV12-3 or TRBV12-4 and TRBJ2-7, with D tentatively TRBD2 (6 bases). This CDR3 is 18 amino acids long. Between the trimmed V and J ends, which lost 6 bases and 4 bases, there was a span of 28 bases. CDR3 residues: CASRRGPSAVPPNYEQYF. DNA for the CDR3: TGTGCCAGCAGAAGGGGTCCTAGCGCCGTCCCACCTAATTACGAGCAGTACTTC.

The chain has TRBV30 and TRBJ1-5; D perhaps matches TRBD1 (5 bases). The germline V gene has CDR1 GTSNPN and CDR2 SVGIG (reference sequence). The CDR3 covers 14 residues. V shed 2 bases and J shed 4 bases, with 12 bases lying between them. CDR3 in amino acids: CAWSRDGYNQPQHF. CDR3 coding DNA: TGTGCCTGGAGTCGGGACGGATATAATCAGCCCCAGCATTTT.